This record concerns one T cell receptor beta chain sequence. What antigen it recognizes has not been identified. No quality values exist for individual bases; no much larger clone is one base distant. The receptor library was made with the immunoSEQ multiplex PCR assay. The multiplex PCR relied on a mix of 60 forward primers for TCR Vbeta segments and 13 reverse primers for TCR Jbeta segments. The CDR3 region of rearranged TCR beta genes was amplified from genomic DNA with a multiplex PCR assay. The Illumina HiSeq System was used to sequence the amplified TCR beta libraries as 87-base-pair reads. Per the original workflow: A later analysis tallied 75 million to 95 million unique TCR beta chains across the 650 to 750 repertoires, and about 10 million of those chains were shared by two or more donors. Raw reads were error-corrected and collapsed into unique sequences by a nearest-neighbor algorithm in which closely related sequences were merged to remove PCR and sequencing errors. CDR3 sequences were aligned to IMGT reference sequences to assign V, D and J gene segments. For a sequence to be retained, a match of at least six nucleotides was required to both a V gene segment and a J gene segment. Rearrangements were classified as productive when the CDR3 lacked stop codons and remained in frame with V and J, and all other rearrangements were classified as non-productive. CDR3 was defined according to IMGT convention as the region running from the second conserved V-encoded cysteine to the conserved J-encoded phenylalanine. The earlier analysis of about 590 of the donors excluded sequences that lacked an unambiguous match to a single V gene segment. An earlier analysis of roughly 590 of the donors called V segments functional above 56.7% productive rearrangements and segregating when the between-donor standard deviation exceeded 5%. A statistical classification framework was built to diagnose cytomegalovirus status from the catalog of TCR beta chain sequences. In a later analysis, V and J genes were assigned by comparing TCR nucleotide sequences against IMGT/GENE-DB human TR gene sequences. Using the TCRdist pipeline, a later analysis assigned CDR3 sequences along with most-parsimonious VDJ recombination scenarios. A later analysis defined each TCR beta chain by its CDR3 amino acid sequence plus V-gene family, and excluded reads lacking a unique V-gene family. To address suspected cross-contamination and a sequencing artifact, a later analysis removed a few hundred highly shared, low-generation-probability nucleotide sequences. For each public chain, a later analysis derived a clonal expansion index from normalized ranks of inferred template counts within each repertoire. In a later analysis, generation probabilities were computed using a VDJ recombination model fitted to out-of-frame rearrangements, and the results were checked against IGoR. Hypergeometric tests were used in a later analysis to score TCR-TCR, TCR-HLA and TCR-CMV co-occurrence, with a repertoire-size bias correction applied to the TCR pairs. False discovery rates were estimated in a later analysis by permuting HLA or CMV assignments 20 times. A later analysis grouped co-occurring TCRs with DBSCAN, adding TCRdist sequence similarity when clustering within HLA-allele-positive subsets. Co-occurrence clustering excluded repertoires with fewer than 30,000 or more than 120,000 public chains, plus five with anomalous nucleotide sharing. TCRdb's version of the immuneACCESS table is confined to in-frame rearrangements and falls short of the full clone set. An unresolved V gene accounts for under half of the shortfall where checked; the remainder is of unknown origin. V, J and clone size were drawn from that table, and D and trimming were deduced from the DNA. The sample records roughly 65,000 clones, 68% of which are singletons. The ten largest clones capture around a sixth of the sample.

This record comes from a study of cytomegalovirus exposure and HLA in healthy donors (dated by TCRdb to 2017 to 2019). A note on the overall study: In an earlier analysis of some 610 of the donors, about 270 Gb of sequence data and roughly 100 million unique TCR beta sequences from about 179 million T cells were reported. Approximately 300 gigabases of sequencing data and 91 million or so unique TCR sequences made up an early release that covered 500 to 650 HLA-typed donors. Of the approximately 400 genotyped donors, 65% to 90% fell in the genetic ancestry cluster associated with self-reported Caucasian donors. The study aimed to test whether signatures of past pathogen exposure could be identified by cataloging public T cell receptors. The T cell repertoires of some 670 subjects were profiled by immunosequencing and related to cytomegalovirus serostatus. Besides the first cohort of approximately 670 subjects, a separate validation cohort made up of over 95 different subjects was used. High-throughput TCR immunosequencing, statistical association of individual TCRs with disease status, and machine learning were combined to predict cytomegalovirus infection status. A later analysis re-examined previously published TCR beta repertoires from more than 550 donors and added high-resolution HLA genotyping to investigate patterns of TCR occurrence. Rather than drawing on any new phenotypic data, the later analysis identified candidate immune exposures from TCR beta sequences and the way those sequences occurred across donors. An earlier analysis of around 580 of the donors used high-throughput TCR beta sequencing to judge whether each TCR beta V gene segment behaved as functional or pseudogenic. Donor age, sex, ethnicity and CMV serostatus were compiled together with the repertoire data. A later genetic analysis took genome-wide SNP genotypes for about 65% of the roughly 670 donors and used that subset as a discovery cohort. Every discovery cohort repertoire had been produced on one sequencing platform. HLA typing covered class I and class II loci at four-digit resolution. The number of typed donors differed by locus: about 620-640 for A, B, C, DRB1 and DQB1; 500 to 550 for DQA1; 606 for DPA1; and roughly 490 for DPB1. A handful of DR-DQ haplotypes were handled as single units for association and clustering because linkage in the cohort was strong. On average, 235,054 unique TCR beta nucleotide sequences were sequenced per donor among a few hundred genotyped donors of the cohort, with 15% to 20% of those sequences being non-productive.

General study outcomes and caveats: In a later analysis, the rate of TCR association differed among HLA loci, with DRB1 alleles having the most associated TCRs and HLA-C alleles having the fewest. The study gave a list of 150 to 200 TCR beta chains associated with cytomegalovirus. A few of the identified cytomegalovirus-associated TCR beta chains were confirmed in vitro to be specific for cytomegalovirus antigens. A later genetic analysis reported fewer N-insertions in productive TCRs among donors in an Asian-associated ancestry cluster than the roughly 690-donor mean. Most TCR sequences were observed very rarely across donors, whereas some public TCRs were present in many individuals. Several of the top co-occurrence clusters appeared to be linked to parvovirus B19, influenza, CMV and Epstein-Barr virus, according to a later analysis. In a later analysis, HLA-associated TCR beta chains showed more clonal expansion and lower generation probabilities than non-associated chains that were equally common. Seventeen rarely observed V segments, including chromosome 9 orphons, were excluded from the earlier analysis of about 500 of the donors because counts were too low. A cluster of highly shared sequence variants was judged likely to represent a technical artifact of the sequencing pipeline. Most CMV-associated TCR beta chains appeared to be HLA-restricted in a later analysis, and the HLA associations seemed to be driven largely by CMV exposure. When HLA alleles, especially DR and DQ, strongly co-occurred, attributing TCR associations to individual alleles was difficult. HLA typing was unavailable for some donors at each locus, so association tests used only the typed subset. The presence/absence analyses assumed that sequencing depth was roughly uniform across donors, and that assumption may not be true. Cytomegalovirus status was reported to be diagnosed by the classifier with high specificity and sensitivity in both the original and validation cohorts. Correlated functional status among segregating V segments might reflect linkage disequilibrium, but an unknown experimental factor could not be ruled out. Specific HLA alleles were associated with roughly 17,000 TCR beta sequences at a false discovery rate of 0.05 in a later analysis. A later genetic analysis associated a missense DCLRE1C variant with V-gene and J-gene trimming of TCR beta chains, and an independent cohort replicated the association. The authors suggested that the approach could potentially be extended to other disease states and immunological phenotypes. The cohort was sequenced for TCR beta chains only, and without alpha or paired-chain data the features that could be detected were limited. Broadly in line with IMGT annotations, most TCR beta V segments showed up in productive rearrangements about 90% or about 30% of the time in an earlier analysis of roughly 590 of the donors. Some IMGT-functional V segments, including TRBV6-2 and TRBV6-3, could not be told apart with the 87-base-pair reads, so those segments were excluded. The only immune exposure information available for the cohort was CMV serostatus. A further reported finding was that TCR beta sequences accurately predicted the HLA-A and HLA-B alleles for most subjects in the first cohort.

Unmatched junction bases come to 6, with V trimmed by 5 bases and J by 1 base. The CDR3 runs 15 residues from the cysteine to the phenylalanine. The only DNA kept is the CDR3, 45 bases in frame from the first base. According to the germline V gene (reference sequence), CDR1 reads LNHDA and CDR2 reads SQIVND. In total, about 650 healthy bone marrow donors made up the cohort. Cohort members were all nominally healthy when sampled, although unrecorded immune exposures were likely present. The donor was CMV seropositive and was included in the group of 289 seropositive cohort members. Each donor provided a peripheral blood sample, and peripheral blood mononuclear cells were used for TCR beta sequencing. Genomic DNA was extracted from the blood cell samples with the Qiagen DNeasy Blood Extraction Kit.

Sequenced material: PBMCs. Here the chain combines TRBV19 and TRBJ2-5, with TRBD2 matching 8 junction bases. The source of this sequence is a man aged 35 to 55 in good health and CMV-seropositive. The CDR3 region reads CASSPLSGTQETQYF. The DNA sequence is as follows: TGTGCCAGTAGTCCTCTTAGCGGGACCCAAGAGACCCAGTACTTC.